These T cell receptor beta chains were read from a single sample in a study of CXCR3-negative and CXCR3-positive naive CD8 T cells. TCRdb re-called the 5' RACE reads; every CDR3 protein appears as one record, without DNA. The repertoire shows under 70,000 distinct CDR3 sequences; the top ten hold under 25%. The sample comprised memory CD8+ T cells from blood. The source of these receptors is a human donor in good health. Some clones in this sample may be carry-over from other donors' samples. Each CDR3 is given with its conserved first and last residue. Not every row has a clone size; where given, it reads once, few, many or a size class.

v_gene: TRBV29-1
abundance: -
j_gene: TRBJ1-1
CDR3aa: CSVDPTGAGTEAFF

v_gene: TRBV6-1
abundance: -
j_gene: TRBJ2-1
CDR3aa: CASTGDNYNEQFF

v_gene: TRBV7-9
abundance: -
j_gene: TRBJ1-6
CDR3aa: CASSPPLLTGSSPLHF

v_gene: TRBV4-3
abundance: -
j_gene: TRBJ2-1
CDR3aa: CASSQDQGPVDEQFF

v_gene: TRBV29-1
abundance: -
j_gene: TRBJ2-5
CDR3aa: CSEWGQDQETQYF

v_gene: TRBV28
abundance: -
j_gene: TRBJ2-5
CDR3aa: CASSLGFQTLGETQYF

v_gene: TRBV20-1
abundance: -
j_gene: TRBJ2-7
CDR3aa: CSAREGLAGEQYF

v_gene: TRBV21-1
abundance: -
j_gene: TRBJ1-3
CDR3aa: CASSKGKSSGNTIYF

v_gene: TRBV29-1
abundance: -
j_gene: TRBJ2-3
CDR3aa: CSAVPTDTQYF

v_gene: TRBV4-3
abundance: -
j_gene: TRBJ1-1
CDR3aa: CASSQDRRQEAFF

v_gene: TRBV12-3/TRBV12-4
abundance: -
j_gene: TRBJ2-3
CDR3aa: CASSYPSGELDTQYF

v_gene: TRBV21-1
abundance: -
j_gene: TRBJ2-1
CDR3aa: CASSPHGTGDNEQFF

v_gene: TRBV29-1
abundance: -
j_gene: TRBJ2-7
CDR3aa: CSVVGTGTSYEQYF

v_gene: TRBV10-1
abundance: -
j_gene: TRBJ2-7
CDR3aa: CASSESGAYEQYF

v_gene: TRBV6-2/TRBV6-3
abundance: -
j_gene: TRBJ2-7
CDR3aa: CASTLTGTGIDEQYF

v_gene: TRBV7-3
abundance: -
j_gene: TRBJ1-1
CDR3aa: CASSRGLLNTEAFF

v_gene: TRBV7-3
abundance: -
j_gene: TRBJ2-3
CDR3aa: CASSPGTLSTDTQYF

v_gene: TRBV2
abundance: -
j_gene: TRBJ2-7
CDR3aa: CASSDWLAGVEQYF

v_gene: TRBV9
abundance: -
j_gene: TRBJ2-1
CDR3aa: CASSVTSTSYNEQFF

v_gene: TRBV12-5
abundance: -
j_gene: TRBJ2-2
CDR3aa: CASGPAATGGLFF

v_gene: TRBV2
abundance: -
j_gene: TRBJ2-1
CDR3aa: CASSDESSSYNEQFF

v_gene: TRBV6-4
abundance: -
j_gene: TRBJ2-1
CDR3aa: CASSDSGGGFNEQFF

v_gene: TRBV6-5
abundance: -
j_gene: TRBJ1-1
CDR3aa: CASSYAGMVSEAFF

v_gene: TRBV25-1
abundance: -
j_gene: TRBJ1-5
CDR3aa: CASSAGGVQPQHF

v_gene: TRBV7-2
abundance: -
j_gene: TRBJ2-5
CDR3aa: CASSLGAAQETQYF

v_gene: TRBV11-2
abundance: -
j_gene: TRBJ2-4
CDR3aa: CASSPWEGKDIQYF

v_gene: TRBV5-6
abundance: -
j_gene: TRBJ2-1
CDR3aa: CASSLQEAGGFGEQFF

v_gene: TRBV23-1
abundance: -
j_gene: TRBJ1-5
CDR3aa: CASIIPQISNQPQHF

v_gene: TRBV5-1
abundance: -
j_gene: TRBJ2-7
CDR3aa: CASSLVTGSPYEQYF

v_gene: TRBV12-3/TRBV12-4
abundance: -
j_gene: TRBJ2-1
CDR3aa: CASSLGINEQFF

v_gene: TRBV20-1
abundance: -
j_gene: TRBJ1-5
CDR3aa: CSAREGQEEQPQHF

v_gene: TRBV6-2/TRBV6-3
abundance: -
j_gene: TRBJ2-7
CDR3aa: CASSWGTFYEQYF

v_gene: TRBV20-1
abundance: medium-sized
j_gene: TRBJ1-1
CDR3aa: CSARVSVTEAFF

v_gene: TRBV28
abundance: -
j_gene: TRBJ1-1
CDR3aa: CASSWAYTRAEAFF

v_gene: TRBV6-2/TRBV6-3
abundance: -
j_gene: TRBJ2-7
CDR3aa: CASSSGLPKGSYEQYF

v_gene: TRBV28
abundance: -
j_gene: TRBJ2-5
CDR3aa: CASSLVGQETQYF

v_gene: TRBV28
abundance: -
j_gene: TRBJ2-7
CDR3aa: CASSFNRRDEQYF

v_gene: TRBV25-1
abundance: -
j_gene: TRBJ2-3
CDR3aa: CASSEDGAGGTDTQYF

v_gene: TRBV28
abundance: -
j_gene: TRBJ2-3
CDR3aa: CASSFTGTSGGPTDTQYF

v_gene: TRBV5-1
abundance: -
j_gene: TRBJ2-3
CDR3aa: CASSLLRDTQYF

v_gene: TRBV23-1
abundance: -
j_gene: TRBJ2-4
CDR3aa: CASSQGTGGGKNIQYF

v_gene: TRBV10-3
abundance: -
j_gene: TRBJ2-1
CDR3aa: CAISESSSGKNEQFF

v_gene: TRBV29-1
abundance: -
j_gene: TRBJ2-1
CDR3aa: CSVVTYNEQFF

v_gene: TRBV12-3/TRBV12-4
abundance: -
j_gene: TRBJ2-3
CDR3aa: CASSLVSGDTGTDTQYF

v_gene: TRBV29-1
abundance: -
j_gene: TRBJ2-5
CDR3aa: CSVEGASSQVGEETQYF

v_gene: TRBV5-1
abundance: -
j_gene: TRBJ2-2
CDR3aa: CASSLAGQNTGELFF

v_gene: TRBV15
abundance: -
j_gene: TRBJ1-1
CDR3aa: CATSRSRPGGRSTEAFF

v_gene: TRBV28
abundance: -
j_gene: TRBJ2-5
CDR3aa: CASTLARGQRQETQYF